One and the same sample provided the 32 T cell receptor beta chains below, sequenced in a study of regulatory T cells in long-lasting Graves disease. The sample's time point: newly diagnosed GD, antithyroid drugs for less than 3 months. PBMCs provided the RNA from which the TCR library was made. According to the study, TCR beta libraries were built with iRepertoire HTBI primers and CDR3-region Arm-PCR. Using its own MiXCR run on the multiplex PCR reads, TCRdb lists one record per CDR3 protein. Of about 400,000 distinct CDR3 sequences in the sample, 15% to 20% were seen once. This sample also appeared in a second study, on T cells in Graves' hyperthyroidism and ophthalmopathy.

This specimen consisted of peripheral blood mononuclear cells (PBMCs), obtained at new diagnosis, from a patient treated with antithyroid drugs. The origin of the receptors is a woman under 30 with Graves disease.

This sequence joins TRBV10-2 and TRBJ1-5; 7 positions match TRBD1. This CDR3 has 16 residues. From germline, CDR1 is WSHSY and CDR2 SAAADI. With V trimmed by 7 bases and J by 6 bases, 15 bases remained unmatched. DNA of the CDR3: TGCGCCAGCACTCCGCAGAACAGGGGTAGATTTCAGCCCCAGCATTTT. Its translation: CASTPQNRGRFQPQHF.

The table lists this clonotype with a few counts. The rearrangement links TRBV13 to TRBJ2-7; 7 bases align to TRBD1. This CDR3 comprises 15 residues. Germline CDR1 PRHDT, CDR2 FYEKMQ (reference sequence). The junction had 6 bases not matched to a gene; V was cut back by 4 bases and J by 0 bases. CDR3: CASSSGTVGSYEQYF. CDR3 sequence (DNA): TGTGCCAGCAGCTCAGGGACAGTCGGCTCCTACGAGCAGTACTTC.

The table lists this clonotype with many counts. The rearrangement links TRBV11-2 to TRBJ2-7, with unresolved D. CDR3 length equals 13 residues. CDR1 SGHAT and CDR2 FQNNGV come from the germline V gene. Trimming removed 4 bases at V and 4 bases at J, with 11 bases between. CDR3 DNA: TGTGCCAGCAGCTCCCTTTTTGGGTACGAGCAGTACTTC. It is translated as CASSSLFGYEQYF.

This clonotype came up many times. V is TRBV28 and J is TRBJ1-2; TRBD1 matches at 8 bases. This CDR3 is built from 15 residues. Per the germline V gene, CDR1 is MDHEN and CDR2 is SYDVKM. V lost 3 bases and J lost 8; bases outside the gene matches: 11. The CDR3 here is CASSFEDRGYRGYTF. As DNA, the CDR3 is TGTGCCAGCAGTTTTGAAGACAGGGGATATCGAGGCTACACCTTC.

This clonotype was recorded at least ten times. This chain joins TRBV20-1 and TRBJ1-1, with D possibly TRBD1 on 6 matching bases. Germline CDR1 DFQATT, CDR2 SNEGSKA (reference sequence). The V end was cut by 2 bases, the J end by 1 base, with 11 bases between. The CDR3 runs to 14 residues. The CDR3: CSARSGQPNTEAFF. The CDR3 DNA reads TGCAGTGCTAGATCTGGACAGCCGAACACTGAAGCTTTCTTT.

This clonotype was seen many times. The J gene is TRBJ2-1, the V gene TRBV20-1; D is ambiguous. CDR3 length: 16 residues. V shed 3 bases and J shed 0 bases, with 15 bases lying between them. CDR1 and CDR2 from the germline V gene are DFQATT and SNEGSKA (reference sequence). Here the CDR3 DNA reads TGCAGTGCTAGGCCAAAGAGCGCGAGCTCCTACAATGAGCAGTTCTTC. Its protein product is CSARPKSASSYNEQFF.

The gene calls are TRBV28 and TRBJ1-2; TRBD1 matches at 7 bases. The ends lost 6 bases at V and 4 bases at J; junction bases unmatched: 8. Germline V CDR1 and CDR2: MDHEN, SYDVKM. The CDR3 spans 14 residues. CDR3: CASSLEGASYGYTF. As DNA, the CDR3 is TGTGCCAGCAGCCTAGAGGGGGCCAGCTATGGCTACACCTTC.

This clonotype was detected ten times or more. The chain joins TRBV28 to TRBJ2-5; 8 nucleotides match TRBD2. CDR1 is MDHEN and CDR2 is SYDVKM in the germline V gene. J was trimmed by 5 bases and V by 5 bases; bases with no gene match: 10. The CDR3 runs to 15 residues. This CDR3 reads CASSTLGLVAETQYF. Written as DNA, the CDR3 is TGTGCCAGCAGTACCCTGGGACTAGTTGCTGAGACCCAGTACTTC.

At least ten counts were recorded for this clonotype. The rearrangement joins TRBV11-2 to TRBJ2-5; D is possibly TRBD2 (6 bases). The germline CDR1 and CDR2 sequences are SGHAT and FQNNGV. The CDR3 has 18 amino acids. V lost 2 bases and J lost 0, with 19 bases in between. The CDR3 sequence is CASSLRAGLFQNQETQYF. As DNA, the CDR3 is TGTGCCAGCAGCTTACGGGCGGGACTCTTCCAAAACCAAGAGACCCAGTACTTC.

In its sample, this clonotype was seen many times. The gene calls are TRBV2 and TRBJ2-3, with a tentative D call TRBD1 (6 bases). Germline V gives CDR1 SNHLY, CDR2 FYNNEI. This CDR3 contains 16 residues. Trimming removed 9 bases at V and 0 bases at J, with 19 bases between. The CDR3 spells CASRPIQGPSTDTQYF. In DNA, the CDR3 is TGTGCCAGTAGACCGATACAGGGCCCTAGCACAGATACGCAGTATTTT.

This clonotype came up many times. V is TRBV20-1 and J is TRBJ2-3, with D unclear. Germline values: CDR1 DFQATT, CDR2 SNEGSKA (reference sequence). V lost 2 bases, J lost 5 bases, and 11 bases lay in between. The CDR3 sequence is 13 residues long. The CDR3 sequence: CSARTVLEDTQYF. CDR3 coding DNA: TGCAGTGCTAGAACCGTTTTGGAAGATACGCAGTATTTT.

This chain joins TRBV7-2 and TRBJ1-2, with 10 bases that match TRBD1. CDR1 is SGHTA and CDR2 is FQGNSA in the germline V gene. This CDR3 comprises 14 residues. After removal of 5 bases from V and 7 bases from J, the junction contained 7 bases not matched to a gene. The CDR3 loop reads CASSHKGQGFGYTF. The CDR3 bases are TGTGCCAGCAGCCATAAGGGACAGGGGTTTGGCTACACCTTC.

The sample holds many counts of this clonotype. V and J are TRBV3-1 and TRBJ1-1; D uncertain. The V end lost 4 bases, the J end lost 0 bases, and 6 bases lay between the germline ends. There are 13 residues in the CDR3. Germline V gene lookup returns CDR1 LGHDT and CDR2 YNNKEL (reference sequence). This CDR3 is CASSRRLNTEAFF. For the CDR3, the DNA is TGTGCCAGCAGCCGAAGGCTGAACACTGAAGCTTTCTTT.

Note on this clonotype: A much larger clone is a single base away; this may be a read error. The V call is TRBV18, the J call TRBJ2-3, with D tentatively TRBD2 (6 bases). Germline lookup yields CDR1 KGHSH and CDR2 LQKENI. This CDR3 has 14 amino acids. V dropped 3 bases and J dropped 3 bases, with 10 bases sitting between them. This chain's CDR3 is CASSPRGITDTQYF. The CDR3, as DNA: TGTGCCAGCTCACCTCGGGGGATTACAGATACGCAGTATTTT.

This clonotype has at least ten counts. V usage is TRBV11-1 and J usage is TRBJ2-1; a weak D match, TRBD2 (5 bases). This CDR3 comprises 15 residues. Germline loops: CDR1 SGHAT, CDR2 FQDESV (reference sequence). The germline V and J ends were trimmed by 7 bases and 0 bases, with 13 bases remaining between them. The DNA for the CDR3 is TGTGCCAGCAAACCCCGAGGGTACTCCTACAATGAGCAGTTCTTC. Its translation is CASKPRGYSYNEQFF.

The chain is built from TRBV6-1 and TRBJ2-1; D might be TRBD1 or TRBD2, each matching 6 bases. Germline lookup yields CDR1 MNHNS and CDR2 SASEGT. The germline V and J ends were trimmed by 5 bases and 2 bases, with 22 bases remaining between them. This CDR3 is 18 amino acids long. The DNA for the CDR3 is TGTGCCAGCAGTACTATGGTTATTACAGGGAGGCCCTACAATGAGCAGTTCTTC. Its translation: CASSTMVITGRPYNEQFF.

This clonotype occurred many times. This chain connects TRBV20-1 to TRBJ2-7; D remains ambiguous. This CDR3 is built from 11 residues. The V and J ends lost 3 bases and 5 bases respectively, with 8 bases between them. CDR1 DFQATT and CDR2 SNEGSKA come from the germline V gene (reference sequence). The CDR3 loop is CSASLVDEQYF. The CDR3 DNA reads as TGCAGTGCTAGTTTAGTGGACGAGCAGTACTTC.

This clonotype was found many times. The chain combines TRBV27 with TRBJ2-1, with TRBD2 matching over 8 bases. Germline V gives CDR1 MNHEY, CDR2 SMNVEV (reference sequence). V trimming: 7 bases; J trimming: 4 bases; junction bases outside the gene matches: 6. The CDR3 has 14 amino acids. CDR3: CASMAGRGYNEQFF. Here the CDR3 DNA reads TGTGCCAGCATGGCCGGGAGGGGGTACAATGAGCAGTTCTTC.

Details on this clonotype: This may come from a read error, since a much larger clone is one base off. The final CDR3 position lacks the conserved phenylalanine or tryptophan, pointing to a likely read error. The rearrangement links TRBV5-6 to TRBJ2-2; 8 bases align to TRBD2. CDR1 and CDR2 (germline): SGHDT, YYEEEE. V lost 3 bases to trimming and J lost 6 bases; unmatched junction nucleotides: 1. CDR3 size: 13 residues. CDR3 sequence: CASSWTSPGELFS. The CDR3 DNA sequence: TGTGCCAGCAGCTGGACTAGCCCCGGGGAGCTGTTTTCT.

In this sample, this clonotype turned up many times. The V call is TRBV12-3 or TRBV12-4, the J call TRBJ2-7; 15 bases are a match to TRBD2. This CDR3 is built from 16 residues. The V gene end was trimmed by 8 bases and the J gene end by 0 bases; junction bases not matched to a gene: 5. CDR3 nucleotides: TGTGCCAGCTCGTCGGGACTAGCGGGAGGCTCCTACGAGCAGTACTTC. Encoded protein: CASSSGLAGGSYEQYF.

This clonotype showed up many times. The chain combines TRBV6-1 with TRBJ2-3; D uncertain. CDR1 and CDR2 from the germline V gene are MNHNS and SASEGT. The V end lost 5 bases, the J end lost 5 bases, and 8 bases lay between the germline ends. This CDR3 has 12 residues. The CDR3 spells CASSHGVDTQYF. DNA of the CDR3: TGTGCCAGCAGTCATGGGGTAGATACGCAGTATTTT.

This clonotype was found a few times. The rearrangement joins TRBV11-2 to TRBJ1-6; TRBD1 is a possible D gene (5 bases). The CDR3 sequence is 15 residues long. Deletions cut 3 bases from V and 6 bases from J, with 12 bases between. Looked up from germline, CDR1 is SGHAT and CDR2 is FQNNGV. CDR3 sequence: CASSFFRDSNSPLHF. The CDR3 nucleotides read TGTGCCAGCAGCTTCTTCCGAGACAGTAATTCACCCCTCCACTTT.

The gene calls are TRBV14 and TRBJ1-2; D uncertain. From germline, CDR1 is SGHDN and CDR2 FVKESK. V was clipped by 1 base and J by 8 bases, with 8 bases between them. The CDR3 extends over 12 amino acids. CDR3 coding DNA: TGTGCCAGCAGCCAAGTCGGGGTCGGCTACACCTTC. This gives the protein CASSQVGVGYTF.

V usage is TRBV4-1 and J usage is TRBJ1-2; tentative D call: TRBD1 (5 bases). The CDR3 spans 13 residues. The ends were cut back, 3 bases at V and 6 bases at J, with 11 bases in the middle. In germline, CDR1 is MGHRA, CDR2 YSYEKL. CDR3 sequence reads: CASSHGTNNGYTF. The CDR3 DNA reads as TGCGCCAGCAGCCACGGGACGAATAATGGCTACACCTTC.

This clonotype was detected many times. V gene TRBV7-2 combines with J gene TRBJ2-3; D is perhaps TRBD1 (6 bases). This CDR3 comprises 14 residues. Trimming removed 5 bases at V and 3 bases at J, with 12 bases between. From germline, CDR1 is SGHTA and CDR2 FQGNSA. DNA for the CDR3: TGTGCCAGCAGCGATGTAGGGGGAACAGATACGCAGTATTTT. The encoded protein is CASSDVGGTDTQYF.

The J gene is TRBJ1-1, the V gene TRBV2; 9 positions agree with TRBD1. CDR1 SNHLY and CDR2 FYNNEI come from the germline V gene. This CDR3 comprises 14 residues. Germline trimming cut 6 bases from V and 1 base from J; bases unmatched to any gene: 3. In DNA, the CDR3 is TGTGCCAGCAGGGGACAGGGATCGAACACTGAAGCTTTCTTT. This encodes CASRGQGSNTEAFF.

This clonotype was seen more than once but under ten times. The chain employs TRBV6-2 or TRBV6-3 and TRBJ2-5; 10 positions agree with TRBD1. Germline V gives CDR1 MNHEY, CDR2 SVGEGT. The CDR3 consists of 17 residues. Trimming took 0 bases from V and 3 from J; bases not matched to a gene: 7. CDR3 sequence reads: CASSYSLLGQGKETQYF. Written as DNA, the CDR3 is TGTGCCAGCAGTTACTCCCTATTGGGACAGGGGAAAGAGACCCAGTACTTC.

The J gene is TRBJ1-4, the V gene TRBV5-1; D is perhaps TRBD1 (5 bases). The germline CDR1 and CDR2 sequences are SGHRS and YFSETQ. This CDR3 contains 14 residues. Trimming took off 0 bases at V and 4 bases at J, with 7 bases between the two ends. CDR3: CASSLGGVNEKLFF. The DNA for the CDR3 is TGCGCCAGCAGCTTGGGAGGGGTTAATGAAAAACTGTTTTTT.

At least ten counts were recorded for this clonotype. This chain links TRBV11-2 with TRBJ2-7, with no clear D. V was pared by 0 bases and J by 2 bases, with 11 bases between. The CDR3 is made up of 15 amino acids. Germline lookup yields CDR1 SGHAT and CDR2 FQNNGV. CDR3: CASSLDRSRTYEQYF. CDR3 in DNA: TGTGCCAGCAGCTTAGATAGAAGCAGAACCTACGAGCAGTACTTC.

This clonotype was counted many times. The CDR3 region has the DNA TGTGCCAGCAGCTTAGAGGCTGGACAAGGGGATGAGCAGTTCTTC. It codes for CASSLEAGQGDEQFF. The V gene is TRBV11-3, the J gene TRBJ2-1; possible D gene TRBD1, 5 bases. Trimming took 0 bases from V and 8 from J, leaving 14 bases between them. Per germline, CDR1 SGHNT and CDR2 YENEEA. The CDR3 runs 15 residues.

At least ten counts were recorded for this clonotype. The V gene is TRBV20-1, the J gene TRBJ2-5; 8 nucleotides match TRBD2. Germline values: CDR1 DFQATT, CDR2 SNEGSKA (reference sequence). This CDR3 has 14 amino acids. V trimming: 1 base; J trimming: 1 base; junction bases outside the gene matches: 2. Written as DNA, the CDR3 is TGCAGTGCTAGAGTTGCGGGGGGCCAAGAGACCCAGTACTTC. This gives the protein CSARVAGGQETQYF.

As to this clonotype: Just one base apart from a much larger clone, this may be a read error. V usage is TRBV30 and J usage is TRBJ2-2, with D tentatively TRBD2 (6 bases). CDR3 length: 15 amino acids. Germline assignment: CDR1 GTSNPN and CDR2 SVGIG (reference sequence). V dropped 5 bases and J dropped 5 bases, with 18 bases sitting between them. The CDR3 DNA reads TGTGCCTGGGGTCCGGGCCGACGGGGGACCGGGGAGCTGTTTTTT. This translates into CAWGPGRRGTGELFF.